The entry below gives a single T cell receptor beta chain sequence along with its context. The data were taken from a study of patients and donors after allogeneic stem cell transplantation. V was shortened by 3 bases and J by 11 bases, with 19 bases between the two germline ends. The V gene's germline CDR1 is SQVTM and CDR2 ANQGSEA. This CDR3 is 13 amino acids long. TCRdb re-called the RT-PCR reads through MiXCR, storing one row per CDR3 protein. The repertoire holds around 240,000 distinct CDR3 sequences, with 13% to 15% as singletons. The genes are TRBV29-1 and TRBJ1-1; D not certain. This receptor was taken from a human donor who was either an allogeneic HSCT recipient or a stem cell or donor lymphocyte infusion donor (not recorded which). It is not recorded whose cells these are; they may come from a transplant donor. The sequenced material came from blood, either unsorted or a sorted T cell fraction (not recorded which). The CDR3 is CSVEVSGLKRAFF. The CDR3 DNA follows: TGCAGCGTTGAGGTAAGCGGCCTCAAGAGGGCTTTCTTT.